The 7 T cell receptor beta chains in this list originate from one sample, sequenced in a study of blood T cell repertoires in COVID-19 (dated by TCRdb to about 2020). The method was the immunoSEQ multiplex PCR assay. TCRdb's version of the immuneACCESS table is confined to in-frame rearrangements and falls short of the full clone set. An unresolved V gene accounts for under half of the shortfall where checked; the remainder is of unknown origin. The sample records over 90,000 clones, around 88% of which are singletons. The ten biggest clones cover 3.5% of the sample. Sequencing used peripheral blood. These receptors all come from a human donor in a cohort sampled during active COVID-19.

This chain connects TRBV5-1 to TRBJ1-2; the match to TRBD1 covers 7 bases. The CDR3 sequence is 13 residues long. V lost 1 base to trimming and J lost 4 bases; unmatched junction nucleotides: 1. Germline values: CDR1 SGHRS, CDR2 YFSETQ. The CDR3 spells CASSLSGGYGYTF. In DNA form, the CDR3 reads TGCGCCAGCAGCTTGTCAGGGGGCTATGGCTACACCTTC. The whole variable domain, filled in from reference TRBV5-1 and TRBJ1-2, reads KAGVTQTPRYLIKTRGQQVTLSCSPISGHRSVSWYQQTPGQGLQFLFEYFSETQRNKGNFPGRFSGRQFSNSRSEMNVSTLELGDSALYLCASSLSGGYGYTFGSGTRLTVV.

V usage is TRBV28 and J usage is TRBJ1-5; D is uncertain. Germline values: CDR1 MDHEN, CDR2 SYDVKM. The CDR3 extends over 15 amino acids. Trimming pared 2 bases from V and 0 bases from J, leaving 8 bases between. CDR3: CASSLLGFSNQPQHF. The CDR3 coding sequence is TGTGCCAGCAGTTTACTAGGATTTAGCAATCAGCCCCAGCATTTT.

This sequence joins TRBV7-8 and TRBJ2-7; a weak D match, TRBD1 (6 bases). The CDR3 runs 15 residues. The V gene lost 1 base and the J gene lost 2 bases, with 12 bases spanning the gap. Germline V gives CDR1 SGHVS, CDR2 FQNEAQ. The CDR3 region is CASSLGAGVTYEQYF. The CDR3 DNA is TGTGCCAGCAGCTTAGGTGCAGGGGTCACCTACGAGCAGTACTTC.

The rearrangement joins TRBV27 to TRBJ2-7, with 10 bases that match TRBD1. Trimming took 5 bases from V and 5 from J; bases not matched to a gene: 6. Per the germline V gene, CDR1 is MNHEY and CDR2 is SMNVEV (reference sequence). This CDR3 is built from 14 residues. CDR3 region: CASSRQGAVDEQYF. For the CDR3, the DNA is TGTGCCAGCAGTAGACAGGGGGCGGTCGACGAGCAGTACTTC.

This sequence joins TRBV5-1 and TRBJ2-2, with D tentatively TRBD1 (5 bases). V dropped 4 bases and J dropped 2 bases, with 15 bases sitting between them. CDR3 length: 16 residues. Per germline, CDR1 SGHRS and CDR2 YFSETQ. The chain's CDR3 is CASSVIQDRNTGELFF. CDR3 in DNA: TGCGCCAGCAGCGTTATACAGGACCGAAACACCGGGGAGCTGTTTTTT. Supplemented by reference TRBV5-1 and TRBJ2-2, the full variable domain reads KAGVTQTPRYLIKTRGQQVTLSCSPISGHRSVSWYQQTPGQGLQFLFEYFSETQRNKGNFPGRFSGRQFSNSRSEMNVSTLELGDSALYLCASSVIQDRNTGELFFGEGSRLTVL.

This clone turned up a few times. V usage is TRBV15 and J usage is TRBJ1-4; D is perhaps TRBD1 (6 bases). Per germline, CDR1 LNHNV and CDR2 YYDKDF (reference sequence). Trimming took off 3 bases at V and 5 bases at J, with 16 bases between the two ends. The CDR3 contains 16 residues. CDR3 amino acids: CATSSFGEGGNEKLFF. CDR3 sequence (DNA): TGTGCCACCAGCAGTTTCGGAGAGGGGGGGAATGAAAAACTGTTTTTT.

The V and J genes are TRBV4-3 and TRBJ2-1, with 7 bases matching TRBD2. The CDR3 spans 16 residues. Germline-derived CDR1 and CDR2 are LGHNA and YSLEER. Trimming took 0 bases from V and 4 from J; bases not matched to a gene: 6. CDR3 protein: CASSQETGGTYNEQFF. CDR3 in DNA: TGCGCCAGCAGCCAAGAAACGGGAGGAACATACAATGAGCAGTTCTTC.